These 30 T cell receptor beta chains were all obtained from the same sample, sequenced in a study of PD-L1 blockade in urothelial cancer. The repertoire was sequenced with immunoSEQ multiplex PCR; TCRdb's copy has only in-frame clones and lacks some. The repertoire includes tens of thousands of clones, about 88% of them detected once, and 2.6% sits in the top ten. Time point noted: peripheral blood 6 weeks after treatment start. Sequenced here: PBMCs, sampled around atezolizumab (anti-PD-L1) treatment. These receptors were taken from a man between 65 and 79 years old with urothelial cancer.

The J gene is TRBJ2-2, the V gene TRBV5-4, with D uncertain. The ends were cut back, 4 bases at V and 4 bases at J, with 8 bases in the middle. The CDR3 is made up of 13 amino acids. Germline V CDR1 and CDR2: SGHNT, YYREEE (reference sequence). CDR3 DNA sequence: TGTGCCAGCAGCCCCCGAGGCACCGGGGAGCTGTTTTTT. Its protein is CASSPRGTGELFF.

The gene calls are TRBV7-9 and TRBJ1-1, with D tentatively TRBD1 (5 bases). There are 13 residues in the CDR3. The germline CDR1 and CDR2 sequences are SEHNR and FQNEAQ (reference sequence). Trimming took off 3 bases at V and 1 base at J, with 6 bases between the two ends. In DNA form, the CDR3 reads TGTGCCAGCAGCTTCCAGGGGAACACTGAAGCTTTCTTT. Its protein product is CASSFQGNTEAFF.

Comment on this clone: One end of the junction is discordant with germline, which a read error may explain. The rearrangement uses TRBV7-7 and TRBJ2-5; D gene unclear. This CDR3 is built from 13 residues. Germline lookup yields CDR1 SSHAT and CDR2 FNYEAQ (reference sequence). CDR3 coding DNA: TGTGCTAGCAGCTTAAGGCTAGGAGAGACCCAGTACTTC. Residues: CASSLRLGETQYF.

This clone was counted once. The chain employs TRBV7-9 and TRBJ1-5, with 8 bases aligning to TRBD1. CDR3 length equals 16 residues. The V segment lost 5 bases and the J segment 11 bases; nucleotides outside the gene matches: 17. CDR1 and CDR2 (germline): SEHNR, FQNEAQ (reference sequence). For the CDR3, the DNA is TGTGCCAGCAGCCCGCTATCCCCCAGGGGGCGATTGGCCCAGCATTTT. It encodes CASSPLSPRGRLAQHF.

This chain links TRBV18 with TRBJ2-6; D unresolved. The germline V gene encodes CDR1 KGHSH and CDR2 LQKENI. CDR3 length: 17 amino acids. V was cut by 6 bases and J by 0 bases, with 15 bases left in between. This CDR3 reads CASSITQRLSGANVLTF. The DNA for the CDR3 is TGTGCCAGCTCCATCACGCAGCGCCTCTCTGGGGCCAACGTCCTGACTTTC.

By its share, this clone is medium-sized. The identical CDR3 is also encoded by other nucleotide sequences in the sample. This CDR3 is CATSREEGDGYTF. CDR3 nucleotides: TGTGCCACCAGCAGAGAAGAAGGGGATGGCTACACCTTC. The rearrangement links TRBV15 to TRBJ1-2; TRBD1 might be the D (5 bases). V gave up 0 bases and J gave up 6 bases, with 8 bases separating them. Germline assignment: CDR1 LNHNV and CDR2 YYDKDF (reference sequence). The CDR3 covers 13 residues.

This clone was detected a few times. The chain combines TRBV4-1 with TRBJ2-3, with a weak D call TRBD2 (6 bases). V lost 1 base and J lost 0, with 14 bases in between. Looked up from germline, CDR1 is MGHRA and CDR2 is YSYEKL. This CDR3 contains 17 residues. CDR3 sequence: CASSQGSPAGSTDTQYF. As DNA, the CDR3 is TGCGCCAGCAGCCAAGGAAGCCCAGCGGGTAGCACAGATACGCAGTATTTT.

In this sample, this clone turned up a few times. This chain connects TRBV28 to TRBJ2-3; D uncertain. Germline CDR1 reads MDHEN; CDR2 reads SYDVKM. CDR3 length: 12 amino acids. V lost 1 base and J 6 bases, leaving 5 bases between the germline ends. The CDR3 is CASSLFPDTQYF. The CDR3 nucleotides read TGTGCCAGCAGTTTATTTCCGGATACGCAGTATTTT.

This clone was observed a handful of times. The chain couples TRBV18 to TRBJ2-7, with 7 positions matching TRBD1. CDR1 is KGHSH, CDR2 LQKENI, per germline. The trim removed 5 bases at V and 0 bases at J, leaving 13 bases unmatched. The CDR3 extends over 17 amino acids. CDR3 loop: CASSFWTGGISSYEQYF. DNA of the CDR3: TGTGCCAGCTCATTCTGGACAGGCGGTATCAGCTCCTACGAGCAGTACTTC.

This sequence joins TRBV15 and TRBJ2-6; 8 bases are shared with TRBD1. Germline CDR1 reads LNHNV; CDR2 reads YYDKDF (reference sequence). CDR3 length: 16 residues. V shed 8 bases, J shed 1 base, and the junction held 7 bases outside the gene matches. CDR3 amino acids: CATVTGEGSGANVLTF. The CDR3 DNA reads as TGTGCCACCGTGACAGGGGAAGGGTCTGGGGCCAACGTCCTGACTTTC.

Comment on this clone: In the same sample, other DNA sequences code for this CDR3. This chain uses TRBV15 with TRBJ2-7, with D possibly matching TRBD1 (5 bases). The germline V gene encodes CDR1 LNHNV and CDR2 YYDKDF (reference sequence). V was pared by 1 base and J by 0 bases, with 7 bases between. This CDR3 region has 14 residues. In DNA, the CDR3 is TGTGCCACCAGCAGAGGGGGCAGCTCCTACGAGCAGTACTTC. This translates into CATSRGGSSYEQYF. The entire variable domain, with the rest obtained from reference TRBV15 and TRBJ2-7, is as follows: DAMVIQNPRYQVTQFGKPVTLSCSQTLNHNVMYWYQQKSSQAPKLLFHYYDKDFNNEADTPDNFQSRRPNTSFCFLDIRSPGLGDTAMYLCATSRGGSSYEQYFGPGTRLTVT.

This clone appeared a few times. This chain connects TRBV12-5 to TRBJ2-3; a weak D match, TRBD1 (5 bases). CDR3 length: 13 amino acids. V dropped 2 bases and J dropped 3 bases, with 6 bases sitting between them. Germline values: CDR1 LGHNT, CDR2 FRNRAP. This CDR3 reads CASGLRTTDTQYF. The CDR3 coding sequence is TGTGCTAGTGGTTTGCGGACAACAGATACGCAGTATTTT.

The chain combines TRBV4-1 with TRBJ1-4; a possible D gene is TRBD1 (5 bases). Per the germline V gene, CDR1 is MGHRA and CDR2 is YSYEKL. The CDR3 runs to 14 residues. Trimming took off 4 bases at V and 3 bases at J, with 9 bases between the two ends. CDR3 loop: CASSPGRPNEKLFF. The CDR3 bases are TGCGCCAGCAGCCCAGGGCGGCCTAATGAAAAACTGTTTTTT.

The J gene is TRBJ1-2, the V gene TRBV5-4, with no clear D. Germline values: CDR1 SGHNT, CDR2 YYREEE (reference sequence). V shed 6 bases and J shed 4 bases, with 13 bases lying between them. The CDR3 extends over 13 amino acids. The CDR3 DNA sequence: TGTGCCAGCACCAAAGGCGGAGGCTATGGCTACACCTTC. It encodes CASTKGGGYGYTF.

V usage is TRBV27 and J usage is TRBJ1-5; D is perhaps TRBD1 (5 bases). Germline V gene data show CDR1 as MNHEY and CDR2 as SMNVEV (reference sequence). With 5 bases removed from V and 4 bases from J, the gap between germline ends came to 15 bases. CDR3 length: 15 residues. The DNA of the CDR3 is TGTGCCAGCAGTCCCCGGCGGGGCTCTAATCAGCCCCAGCATTTT. It specifies CASSPRRGSNQPQHF.

The chain combines TRBV6-6 with TRBJ2-7; 12 bases match TRBD2. This CDR3 is 15 amino acids long. V shed 6 bases and J 1 base; nucleotides not matched to a gene: 4. The germline gives CDR1 MNHNY, CDR2 SVGAGI (reference sequence). In DNA form, the CDR3 reads TGTGCCAGCAGAGGCGGACTAGCGGGGTCCTACGAGCAGTACTTC. It is translated as CASRGGLAGSYEQYF.

V usage is TRBV10-3 and J usage is TRBJ1-3, with D unresolved. Germline lookup yields CDR1 ENHRY and CDR2 SYGVKD. V was clipped by 3 bases and J by 4 bases, with 7 bases between them. The CDR3 spans 13 residues. The CDR3 region has the DNA TGTGCCATCAGTGAAACATCGGGAAACACCATATATTTT. Translated, it gives CAISETSGNTIYF.

The gene calls are TRBV7-9 and TRBJ2-1; 8 bases line up with TRBD2. V shed 2 bases, J shed 2 bases, and the junction held 5 bases outside the gene matches. CDR3 length: 16 residues. Germline assignment: CDR1 SEHNR and CDR2 FQNEAQ (reference sequence). The CDR3 bases are TGTGCCAGCAGCTTAAAACTAGCGGAGGCCTACAATGAGCAGTTCTTC. It is translated as CASSLKLAEAYNEQFF.

The chain's CDR3 is CASSRTGLAFRETQYF. The CDR3 DNA reads as TGTGCCAGCAGTCGAACGGGACTAGCTTTCCGGGAGACCCAGTACTTC. The genes are TRBV28 and TRBJ2-5, with TRBD2 identical over 9 bases. Germline V gene lookup returns CDR1 MDHEN and CDR2 SYDVKM. V shed 5 bases, J shed 5 bases, and the junction held 12 bases outside the gene matches. The CDR3 has 16 amino acids. Complete variable domain (other parts from reference TRBV28 and TRBJ2-5): DVKVTQSSRYLVKRTGEKVFLECVQDMDHENMFWYRQDPGLGLRLIYFSYDVKMKEKGDIPEGYSVSREKKERFSLILESASTNQTSMYLCASSRTGLAFRETQYFGPGTRLLVL.

The table lists this clone with a few counts. This chain joins TRBV30 and TRBJ1-3, with D possibly matching TRBD1 (5 bases). Between the trimmed V and J ends, which lost 7 bases and 4 bases, there was a span of 8 bases. Germline loops: CDR1 GTSNPN, CDR2 SVGIG (reference sequence). The CDR3 spans 11 residues. This chain's CDR3 is CASGEGNTIYF. CDR3 sequence (DNA): TGTGCCTCGGGGGAAGGAAACACCATATATTTT.

The chain links TRBV30 to TRBJ2-1, with 10 positions matching TRBD2. V gave up 0 bases and J gave up 4 bases; unmatched junction bases: 3. The CDR3 is made up of 15 amino acids. In germline, CDR1 is GTSNPN, CDR2 SVGIG (reference sequence). CDR3 nucleotide sequence: TGTGCCTGGAGTGTACTAGCGGGAAGTTACAATGAGCAGTTCTTC. This encodes CAWSVLAGSYNEQFF.

The chain combines TRBV27 with TRBJ2-7; D remains unclear. In germline, CDR1 is MNHEY, CDR2 SMNVEV (reference sequence). CDR3 length: 14 residues. Trimming stripped 1 base from V and 0 bases from J, with 7 bases between. CDR3 residues: CASSLYVSSYEQYF. For the CDR3, the DNA is TGTGCCAGCAGTTTATATGTGAGCTCCTACGAGCAGTACTTC.

J is TRBJ1-3 and V is TRBV25-1; 7 nucleotides line up with TRBD1. Germline loops: CDR1 MGHDK, CDR2 SYGVNS. The CDR3 is 16 residues long. Trimming at V came to 4 bases and at J to 3 bases, leaving 9 bases not matched to a gene. CDR3 nucleotides: TGTGCCAGCAGTGCGTACAGGGGAACAGATGGAAACACCATATATTTT. This translates into CASSAYRGTDGNTIYF. Looking up the rest from reference TRBV25-1 and TRBJ1-3 gives the full variable domain: EADIYQTPRYLVIGTGKKITLECSQTMGHDKMYWYQQDPGMELHLIHYSYGVNSTEKGDLSSESTVSRIRTEHFPLTLESARPSHTSQYLCASSAYRGTDGNTIYFGEGSWLTVV.

The chain's CDR3 is CASSLYSGNTIYF. CDR3 DNA: TGTGCCAGCAGCTTATATTCCGGAAACACCATATATTTT. The chain recombines TRBV11-1 with TRBJ1-3, with no clear D. Germline assignment: CDR1 SGHAT and CDR2 FQDESV (reference sequence). The V end lost 2 bases, the J end lost 4 bases, and 6 bases lay between the germline ends. This CDR3 region has 13 residues. The variable domain in full, with the rest retrieved from reference TRBV11-1 and TRBJ1-3, is EAEVAQSPRYKITEKSQAVAFWCDPISGHATLYWYRQILGQGPELLVQFQDESVVDDSQLPKDRFSAERLKGVDSTLKIQPAELGDSAMYLCASSLYSGNTIYFGEGSWLTVV.

The chain has TRBV28 and TRBJ2-1; weak D call: TRBD2 (6 bases). Germline CDR1 is MDHEN and CDR2 is SYDVKM. This CDR3 is built from 17 residues. V shed 3 bases and J shed 3 bases, with 18 bases lying between them. The CDR3 bases are TGTGCCAGCAGTTTGAGGAGGGAGATCCCACGCTACAATGAGCAGTTCTTC. As protein: CASSLRREIPRYNEQFF.

The rearrangement joins TRBV5-1 to TRBJ2-5, with a possible D match to TRBD2 (5 bases). Germline lookup yields CDR1 SGHRS and CDR2 YFSETQ. The CDR3 loop spans 14 amino acids. V lost 3 bases to trimming and J lost 2 bases, with 11 bases between them. The CDR3 region has the DNA TGCGCCAGCAGCTATACCGGGGTACAAGAGACCCAGTACTTC. This encodes CASSYTGVQETQYF.

The rearrangement joins TRBV10-3 to TRBJ2-5, with D possibly being TRBD1 (6 bases). V was pared by 5 bases and J by 1 base, with 11 bases between. This CDR3 contains 14 residues. In germline, CDR1 is ENHRY, CDR2 SYGVKD. CDR3 amino acids: CAISPTGSQETQYF. As DNA, the CDR3 is TGTGCCATCAGTCCCACAGGGTCCCAAGAGACCCAGTACTTC.

J is TRBJ2-1 and V is TRBV5-1; D is possibly TRBD1 (5 bases). Between the trimmed V and J ends, which lost 8 bases and 4 bases, there was a span of 19 bases. The CDR3 sequence is 15 residues long. The germline gives CDR1 SGHRS, CDR2 YFSETQ. The CDR3 DNA reads TGCGCCAGTTGGGGCGGAGTGGGCCCATACAATGAGCAGTTCTTC. It translates to CASWGGVGPYNEQFF.

This chain connects TRBV5-1 to TRBJ1-3; D remains unclear. CDR3 length: 19 residues. CDR1 is SGHRS and CDR2 is YFSETQ in the germline V gene. Between the trimmed V and J ends, which lost 1 base and 0 bases, there was a span of 20 bases. In nucleotides, the CDR3 is TGCGCCAGCAGCTTGAGGAGCGTTCAGCCTGAATCCTCTGGAAACACCATATATTTT. Amino acids: CASSLRSVQPESSGNTIYF. Full variable domain (missing parts from reference TRBV5-1 and TRBJ1-3): KAGVTQTPRYLIKTRGQQVTLSCSPISGHRSVSWYQQTPGQGLQFLFEYFSETQRNKGNFPGRFSGRQFSNSRSEMNVSTLELGDSALYLCASSLRSVQPESSGNTIYFGEGSWLTVV.

V and J are TRBV18 and TRBJ1-4; maybe TRBD1 (5 bases). The CDR3 is made up of 14 amino acids. The germline CDR1 and CDR2 sequences are KGHSH and LQKENI. Between the trimmed V and J ends, which lost 6 bases and 5 bases, there was a span of 13 bases. The DNA of the CDR3 is TGTGCCAGCTCGGCAGACAGTGCAAATGAAAAACTGTTTTTT. It encodes CASSADSANEKLFF.